The rows below give T cell receptor beta chains drawn from one sample of a study of molecular identifiers for immune sequencing clone quantification. TCRdb ran MiXCR on the PCR reads and lists one entry per CDR3 protein. The sample yields approximately 63,000 distinct CDR3 sequences, roughly a fifth seen once. Source material: naive CD8+ T cells from blood, with Jurkat cell RNA spiked in. These receptors were collected from a human donor in good health. Some libraries in this study had Jurkat cell RNA spiked in. Both conserved end residues are part of each CDR3. The D gene is left open where the match is weak. Clone size is shown for a subset of rows, as once, few, many or a class of expanded clone.

clone_size	d_call	j_call	v_call	cdr3_aa	cdr3_nt
many	.	TRBJ2-4	TRBV21-1	CASSKRLRTRYLAKNIQYF	TGTGCCAGCAGTAAAAGGCTAAGGACGCGTTATTTGGCCAAAAACATTCAGTACTTC
few	TRBD1	TRBJ1-1	TRBV7-8	CASSFDRVNEAFF	TGTGCCAGCAGCTTCGACAGGGTCAATGAAGCCTTCTTT
.	TRBD2	TRBJ2-5	TRBV4-1	CASGHRVGGETQYF	TGCGCCAGCGGCCACCGAGTGGGAGGGGAGACCCAGTACTTC
.	.	TRBJ1-5	TRBV11-2	CASSLTAAHVQHF	TGTGCCAGCAGCTTAACCGCAGCCCATGTCCAGCATTTT
many	TRBD1	TRBJ2-7	TRBV18	CASSPPPGTGDHEQYF	TGTGCCAGCTCACCACCCCCCGGGACAGGGGACCACGAGCAGTACTTC
many	TRBD2	TRBJ2-3	TRBV19	CASSGLAGVDTQYF	TGTGCCAGTAGTGGACTAGCGGGAGTAGATACGCAGTATTTT
.	TRBD2	TRBJ2-3	TRBV19	CASSTKRELDTQYF	TGTGCCAGTAGTACTAAGCGGGAGCTAGATACGCAGTATTTT
many	TRBD1	TRBJ2-3	TRBV6-5	CASSSRTGHTDTQYF	TGTGCCAGCAGTTCCAGGACAGGACACACAGATACGCAGTATTTT
many	.	TRBJ2-2	TRBV29-1	CSTQGANTGELFF	TGCAGCACCCAGGGTGCGAACACCGGGGAGCTGTTTTTT
.	.	TRBJ2-1	TRBV5-3	CASSSKVWRSSVQFF	TGTGCCAGCAGCTCCAAGGTGTGGCGCAGTTCTGTGCAGTTCTTC
.	TRBD2	TRBJ2-3	TRBV27	CASSPGTSKFADTQYF	TGTGCCAGCAGTCCCGGGACTAGCAAGTTCGCAGATACGCAGTATTTT
many	.	TRBJ2-5	TRBV6-2/TRBV6-3	CASSLGKGRATEKTQYF	TGTGCCAGCAGTTTAGGAAAGGGGCGCGCCACTGAAAAGACCCAGTACTTC
.	.	TRBJ2-4	TRBV12-2	CASRLSLAGGPLRRPIQYF	TGTGCAAGTCGCTTATCCCTAGCGGGAGGGCCTCTGCGCCGACCCATTCAGTACTTC
many	.	TRBJ1-1	TRBV29-1	CSVAHGTEAFF	TGCAGCGTCGCACATGGCACTGAAGCTTTCTTT
many	.	TRBJ2-7	TRBV6-5	CASSFGGEQYF	TGTGCCAGCAGTTTTGGGGGCGAGCAGTACTTC
many	.	TRBJ2-7	TRBV13	CASSSGSHYEQYF	TGTGCCAGCAGCTCCGGGTCACACTACGAGCAGTACTTC
.	.	TRBJ2-1	TRBV2	CASSVTEGEDEQFF	TGTGCCAGCAGTGTAACGGAGGGGGAGGATGAGCAGTTCTTC
many	.	TRBJ2-1	TRBV7-9	CASSPLGTYNEQFF	TGTGCCAGCAGCCCCCTTGGGACCTACAATGAGCAGTTCTTC
few	.	TRBJ2-3	TRBV27	CASSLIAATDTQYF	TGTGCCAGCAGTTTAATAGCGGCCACAGATACGCAGTATTTT
many	.	TRBJ2-7	TRBV24-1	CATSDSSSSYEQYF	TGTGCCACCAGTGATTCCTCTAGCTCCTACGAGCAGTACTTC
many	TRBD1	TRBJ2-7	TRBV6-5	CASRLTGGSYEQYF	TGTGCCAGCAGATTGACAGGGGGCAGCTACGAGCAGTACTTC
.	.	TRBJ2-5	TRBV27	CASSLIGAGGETQYF	TGTGCCAGCAGTTTAATTGGAGCCGGTGGGGAGACCCAGTACTTC
few	.	TRBJ2-1	TRBV5-6	CASSIGEGAASSYNEQFF	TGTGCCAGCAGCATTGGGGAGGGGGCGGCGAGCTCCTACAATGAGCAGTTCTTC
many	.	TRBJ2-1	TRBV7-9	CASRSQTGPEQFF	TGTGCCAGCAGGTCTCAAACGGGCCCTGAGCAGTTCTTC
many	TRBD2	TRBJ2-7	TRBV2	CASREGLAGEAYEQYF	TGTGCCAGCAGGGAGGGACTAGCGGGAGAAGCCTACGAGCAGTACTTC
many	TRBD2	TRBJ2-3	TRBV19	CASSTSGWSTDTQYF	TGTGCCAGTAGCACTAGCGGGTGGAGCACAGATACGCAGTATTTT
many	.	TRBJ1-1	TRBV3-1	CASSPEQWPPNTEAFF	TGTGCCAGCAGCCCAGAACAGTGGCCTCCGAACACTGAAGCTTTCTTT
many	.	TRBJ2-3	TRBV28	CASSLTTPPSPDTQYF	TGTGCCAGCAGTTTAACGACCCCCCCTTCCCCGGATACGCAGTATTTT
many	.	TRBJ1-4	TRBV9	CASRGNLDEKLFF	TGTGCCAGCAGGGGGAATTTGGATGAAAAACTGTTTTTT
.	.	TRBJ2-1	TRBV20-1	CSALRRDYNEQFF	TGCAGTGCCTTGCGGCGGGACTACAATGAGCAGTTCTTC
many	TRBD1	TRBJ1-1	TRBV27	CASSLDGTGAFF	TGTGCCAGCAGTTTAGACGGGACAGGGGCTTTCTTT
many	TRBD2	TRBJ2-7	TRBV20-1	CSAREELGEGNYEQYF	TGCAGTGCTAGAGAGGAGTTGGGGGAGGGTAACTACGAGCAGTACTTC
.	.	TRBJ2-3	TRBV4-3	CASSGSGTDMQYF	TGCGCCAGCAGCGGTAGCGGAACAGATATGCAGTATTTT
many	.	TRBJ1-1	TRBV11-3	CASSPPRPEAFF	TGTGCCAGCAGCCCTCCGAGACCTGAAGCTTTCTTT
.	.	TRBJ1-3	TRBV19	CASSTYPVDSGNTIYF	TGTGCCAGTAGTACCTACCCGGTGGACTCTGGAAACACCATATATTTT
many	.	TRBJ1-2	TRBV28	CASSSGRLDYGYTF	TGTGCCAGCAGCTCAGGGCGTCTTGACTATGGCTACACCTTC
many	.	TRBJ2-3	TRBV4-1	CASSPSVGTPTADTQYF	TGCGCCAGCAGCCCTTCCGTAGGGACCCCCACGGCAGATACGCAGTATTTT
.	TRBD2	TRBJ2-5	TRBV11-2	CASSPGGFSGRFEETQYF	TGTGCCAGCAGCCCCGGCGGTTTCAGCGGGAGATTCGAGGAGACCCAGTACTTC
.	TRBD2	TRBJ2-1	TRBV27	CASSYPTSGSLGEQFF	TGTGCCAGCAGTTACCCAACTAGCGGGAGTCTTGGTGAGCAGTTCTTC
many	TRBD2	TRBJ2-3	TRBV2	CASSDPAASGSTDTQYF	TGTGCCAGCAGTGATCCCGCGGCTAGCGGGAGCACAGATACGCAGTATTTT
many	.	TRBJ1-1	TRBV7-9	CASTHALAQGLAFF	TGTGCCAGCACCCACGCTCTGGCCCAAGGCCTAGCTTTCTTT
few	TRBD1	TRBJ1-6	TRBV4-1	CASSHLQGAQNSPLHF	TGCGCCAGCAGCCATTTACAGGGGGCACAGAATTCACCCCTCCACTTT
many	.	TRBJ2-3	TRBV21-1	CASSNRTGQSTDTQYF	TGTGCCAGCAGCAACCGGACAGGCCAAAGCACAGATACGCAGTATTTT
many	.	TRBJ2-3	TRBV9	CASSASSPSTDTQYF	TGTGCCAGCAGCGCCTCAAGCCCTAGCACAGATACGCAGTATTTT
many	.	TRBJ1-3	TRBV4-1	CASSQVSGSNSGNTIYF	TGCGCCAGCAGCCAAGTTTCAGGGTCTAACTCTGGAAACACCATATATTTT
many	.	TRBJ1-6	TRBV11-2	CASSLGGGRSPLHF	TGTGCCAGCAGCTTAGGGGGTGGGCGATCACCCCTCCACTTT
many	.	TRBJ2-5	TRBV12-3/TRBV12-4	CASSHRDPRVETQYF	TGTGCCAGCAGTCATCGCGACCCTAGGGTAGAGACCCAGTACTTC
many	.	TRBJ2-7	TRBV12-3/TRBV12-4	CASSFGGPYEQYF	TGTGCCAGCAGTTTTGGGGGTCCGTACGAGCAGTACTTC
few	.	TRBJ2-7	TRBV30	CAWRLGYEQYF	TGTGCCTGGAGACTCGGTTACGAGCAGTACTTC
many	TRBD2	TRBJ2-5	TRBV6-1	CASVLRVSGKETQYF	TGTGCCAGCGTCTTAAGGGTGAGCGGGAAAGAGACCCAGTACTTC
medium-sized	TRBD2	TRBJ2-3	TRBV7-8	CASSFGLAGLTDTQYF	TGTGCCAGCAGCTTCGGGCTAGCGGGCCTCACAGATACGCAGTATTTT
many	.	TRBJ2-7	TRBV29-1	CSVEDRAGSSHYEQYF	TGCAGCGTTGAAGATAGGGCAGGGTCGAGTCACTACGAGCAGTACTTC
many	TRBD2	TRBJ2-7	TRBV3-1	CASSQTSGRDEQYF	TGTGCCAGCAGCCAAACTAGCGGGAGGGACGAGCAGTACTTC
many	.	TRBJ2-7	TRBV20-1	CSARDHISSYEQYF	TGCAGTGCTAGAGATCACATAAGCTCCTACGAGCAGTACTTC
.	.	TRBJ2-3	TRBV7-2	CASSLYRRESTGTQYF	TGTGCCAGCAGCTTATATCGACGGGAGTCCACTGGTACGCAGTATTTT
few	.	TRBJ2-3	TRBV11-3	CASSYVDTQYF	TGTGCCAGCAGCTACGTAGATACGCAGTATTTT